This T cell receptor (beta chain) came from a study of T cell responses to AZD1222 COVID-19 vaccine. Whole-study findings and limits: A mostly white British donor set with more females was recruited, and clonal diversity was possibly underestimated. AZD1222 recipients seropositive at baseline numbered only 5 to 7.

Repertoires were generated with immunoSEQ multiplex PCR, while TCRdb's copy carries only in-frame clones and drops some. Of some 130,000 clones in the sample, roughly nine tenths were seen once. The CDR3 is 15 residues long. Trimming took 2 bases from V and 1 from J, leaving 10 bases between them. Germline V gene lookup returns CDR1 MNHNY and CDR2 SVGAGI (reference sequence). A note on this clone: The antigen remains undetermined.

This sample comprised peripheral blood, obtained on day 0 of AZD1222 vaccination. The source is an adult in good health. The rearrangement joins TRBV6-6 to TRBJ2-3, with D perhaps being TRBD1 or TRBD2 (5 bases each). The CDR3 DNA reads TGTGCCAGCAGTTACCCCGGGGCAGGCACAGATACGCAGTATTTT. Protein product: CASSYPGAGTDTQYF.